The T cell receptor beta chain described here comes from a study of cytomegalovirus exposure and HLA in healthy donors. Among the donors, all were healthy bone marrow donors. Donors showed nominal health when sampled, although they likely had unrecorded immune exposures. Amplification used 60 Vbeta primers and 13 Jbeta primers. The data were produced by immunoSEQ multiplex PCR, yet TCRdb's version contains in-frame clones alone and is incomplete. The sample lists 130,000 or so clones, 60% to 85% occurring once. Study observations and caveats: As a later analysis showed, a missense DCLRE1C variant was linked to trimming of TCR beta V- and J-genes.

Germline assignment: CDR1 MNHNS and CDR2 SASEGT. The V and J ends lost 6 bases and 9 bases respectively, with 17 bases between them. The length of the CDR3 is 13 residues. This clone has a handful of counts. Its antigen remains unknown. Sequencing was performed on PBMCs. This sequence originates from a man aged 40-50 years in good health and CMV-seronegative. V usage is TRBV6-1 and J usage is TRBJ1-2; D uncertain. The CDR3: CASRAGEQRSYTF. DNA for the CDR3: TGTGCCAGCAGGGCCGGGGAGCAAAGAAGCTACACCTTC.